The clone carrying this TCR beta chain was detected only a few times. This entry is derived from a study of cytomegalovirus exposure and HLA in healthy donors. Healthy bone marrow donors made up the cohort. This PCR relied on a set of 60 Vbeta primers and 13 Jbeta primers. Produced via immunoSEQ multiplex PCR; TCRdb's table is partial and in-frame only. The repertoire holds over 100,000 clones, with 82% as singletons. There are 14 residues in the CDR3. Looked up from germline, CDR1 is SGHDT and CDR2 is YYEEEE. V lost 0 bases to trimming and J lost 5 bases; unmatched junction nucleotides: 1. The material sequenced was PBMCs. The chain is built from TRBV5-6 and TRBJ1-5; TRBD1 matches 8 bases. This TCR derives from a woman in her forties or fifties in good health and CMV-seropositive. The CDR3 DNA sequence: TGTGCCAGCAGCTTGGCAGGGGGCGATCAGCCCCAGCATTTT. It specifies CASSLAGGDQPQHF.